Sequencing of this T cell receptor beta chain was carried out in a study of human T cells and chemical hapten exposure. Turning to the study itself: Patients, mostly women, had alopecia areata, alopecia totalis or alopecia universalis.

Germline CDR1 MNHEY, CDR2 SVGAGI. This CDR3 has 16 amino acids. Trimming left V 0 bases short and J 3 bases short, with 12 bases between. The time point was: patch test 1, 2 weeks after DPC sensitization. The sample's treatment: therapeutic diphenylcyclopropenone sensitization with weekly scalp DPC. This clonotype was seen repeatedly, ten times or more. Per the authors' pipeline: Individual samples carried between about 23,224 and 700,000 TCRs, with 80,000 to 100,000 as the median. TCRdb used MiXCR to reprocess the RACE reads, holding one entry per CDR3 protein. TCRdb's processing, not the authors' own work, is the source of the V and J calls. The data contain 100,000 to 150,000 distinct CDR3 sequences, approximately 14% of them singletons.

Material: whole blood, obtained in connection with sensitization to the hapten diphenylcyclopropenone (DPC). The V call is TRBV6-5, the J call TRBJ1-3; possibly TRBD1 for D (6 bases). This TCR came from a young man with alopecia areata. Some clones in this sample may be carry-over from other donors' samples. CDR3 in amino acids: CASSYSDRNFGNTIYF. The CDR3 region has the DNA TGTGCCAGCAGTTACTCTGACAGGAACTTTGGAAACACCATATATTTT.